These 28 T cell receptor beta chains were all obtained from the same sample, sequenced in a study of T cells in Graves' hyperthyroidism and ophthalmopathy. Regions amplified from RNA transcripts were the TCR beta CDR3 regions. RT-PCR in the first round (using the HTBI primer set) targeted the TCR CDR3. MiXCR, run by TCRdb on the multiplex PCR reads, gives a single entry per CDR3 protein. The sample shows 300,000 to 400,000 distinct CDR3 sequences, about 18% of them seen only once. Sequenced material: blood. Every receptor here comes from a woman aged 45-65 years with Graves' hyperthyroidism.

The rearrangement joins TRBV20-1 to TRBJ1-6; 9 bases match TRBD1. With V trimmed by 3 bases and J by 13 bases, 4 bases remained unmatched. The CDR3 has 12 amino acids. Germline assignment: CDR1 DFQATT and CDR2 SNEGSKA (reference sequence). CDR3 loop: CSASTGQGPLHF. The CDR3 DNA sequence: TGCAGTGCTAGTACGGGACAGGGCCCCCTCCACTTT.

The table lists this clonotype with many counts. This chain's CDR3 is CASSLTGESQPQHF. CDR3 coding DNA: TGTGCCAGCAGCTTAACAGGGGAAAGTCAGCCCCAGCATTTT. The chain carries TRBV12-3 or TRBV12-4 and TRBJ1-5, with 7 bases matching TRBD1. The CDR3 has 14 residues. The J segment lost 6 bases and the V segment lost 6 bases, leaving 8 bases of the junction unmatched.

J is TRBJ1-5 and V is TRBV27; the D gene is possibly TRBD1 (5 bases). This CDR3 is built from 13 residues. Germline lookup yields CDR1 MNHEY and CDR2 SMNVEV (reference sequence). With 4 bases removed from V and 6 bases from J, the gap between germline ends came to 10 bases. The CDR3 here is CASSSGIIQPQHF. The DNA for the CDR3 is TGTGCCAGCAGTTCAGGGATCATTCAGCCCCAGCATTTT.

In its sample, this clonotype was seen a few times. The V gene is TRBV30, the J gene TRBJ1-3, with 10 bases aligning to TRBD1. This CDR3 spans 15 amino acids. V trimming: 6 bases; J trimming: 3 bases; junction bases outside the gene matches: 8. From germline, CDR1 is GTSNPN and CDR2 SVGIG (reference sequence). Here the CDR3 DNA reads TGTGCCTGCACGAGACAGGGGGCGGATGGAAACACCATATATTTT. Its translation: CACTRQGADGNTIYF.

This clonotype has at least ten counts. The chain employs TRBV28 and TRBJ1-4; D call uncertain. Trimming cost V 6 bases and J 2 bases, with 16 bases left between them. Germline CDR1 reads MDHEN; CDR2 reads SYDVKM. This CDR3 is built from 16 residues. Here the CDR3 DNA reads TGTGCCAGCAGACCGTATAGCTCGGGGACTAATGAAAAACTGTTTTTT. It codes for CASRPYSSGTNEKLFF. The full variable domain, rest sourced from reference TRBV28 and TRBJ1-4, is DVKVTQSSRYLVKRTGEKVFLECVQDMDHENMFWYRQDPGLGLRLIYFSYDVKMKEKGDIPEGYSVSREKKERFSLILESASTNQTSMYLCASRPYSSGTNEKLFFGSGTQLSVL.

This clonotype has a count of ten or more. CDR3 sequence reads: CASSLVGVSGNTIYF. The CDR3 DNA reads TGCGCCAGCAGCTTGGTGGGGGTCTCTGGAAACACCATATATTTT. The chain joins TRBV5-1 to TRBJ1-3; possible D gene TRBD1, 5 bases. The CDR3 extends over 15 amino acids. CDR1 is SGHRS and CDR2 is YFSETQ in the germline V gene. The V and J ends lost 0 bases and 0 bases respectively, with 7 bases between them.

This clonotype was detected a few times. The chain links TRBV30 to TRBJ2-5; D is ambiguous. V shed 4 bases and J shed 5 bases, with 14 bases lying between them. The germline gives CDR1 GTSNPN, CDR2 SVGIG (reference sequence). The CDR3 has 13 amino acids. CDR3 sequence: CAWTRQLGETQYF. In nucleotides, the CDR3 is TGTGCCTGGACTCGACAACTGGGGGAGACCCAGTACTTC.

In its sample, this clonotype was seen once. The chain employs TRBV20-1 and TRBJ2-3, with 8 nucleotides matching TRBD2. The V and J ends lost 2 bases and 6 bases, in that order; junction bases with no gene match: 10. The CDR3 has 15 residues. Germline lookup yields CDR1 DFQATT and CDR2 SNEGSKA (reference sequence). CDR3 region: CSARSPAGARDTQYF. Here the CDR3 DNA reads TGCAGTGCTAGATCCCCAGCGGGGGCGAGGGATACGCAGTATTTT.

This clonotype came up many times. CDR3 nucleotide sequence: TGCGCCAGCAGCTTGGATGGACAGGGAAGTGAAGCTTTCTTT. Encoded protein: CASSLDGQGSEAFF. The chain employs TRBV5-1 and TRBJ1-1, with 8 bases fitting TRBD1. V lost 0 bases, J lost 7 bases, and 5 bases stayed unmatched. Germline V gives CDR1 SGHRS, CDR2 YFSETQ. The CDR3 length is 14 residues. Full variable domain (outside the CDR3, taken from reference TRBV5-1 and TRBJ1-1): KAGVTQTPRYLIKTRGQQVTLSCSPISGHRSVSWYQQTPGQGLQFLFEYFSETQRNKGNFPGRFSGRQFSNSRSEMNVSTLELGDSALYLCASSLDGQGSEAFFGQGTRLTVV.

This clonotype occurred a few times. CDR3 bases: TGTGCCATCAGTGCGACTAGCGGGCGCACAGATACGCAGTATTTT. Translating it yields CAISATSGRTDTQYF. The chain is built from TRBV10-3 and TRBJ2-3; 10 bases map to TRBD2. The CDR3 is made up of 15 amino acids. The germline gives CDR1 ENHRY, CDR2 SYGVKD. J gave up 1 base and V 4 bases, and 2 bases lay outside the gene matches.

Here the CDR3 DNA reads TGTGCCAGCAGCCAAGAAGGAGGGGCGTACTACACCTACGAGCAGTACTTC. The encoded protein is CASSQEGGAYYTYEQYF. The gene calls are TRBV4-2 and TRBJ2-7; possibly TRBD2 for D (6 bases). Germline values: CDR1 LGHNA, CDR2 YNFKEQ. This CDR3 spans 17 amino acids. Trimming pared 0 bases from V and 2 bases from J, leaving 17 bases between.

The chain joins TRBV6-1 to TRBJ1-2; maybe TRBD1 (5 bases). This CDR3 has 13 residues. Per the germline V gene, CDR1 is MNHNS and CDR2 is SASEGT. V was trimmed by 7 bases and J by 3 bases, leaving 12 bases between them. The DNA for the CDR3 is TGTGCCAGCAACGGAGGGACCCACTATGGCTACACCTTC. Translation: CASNGGTHYGYTF.

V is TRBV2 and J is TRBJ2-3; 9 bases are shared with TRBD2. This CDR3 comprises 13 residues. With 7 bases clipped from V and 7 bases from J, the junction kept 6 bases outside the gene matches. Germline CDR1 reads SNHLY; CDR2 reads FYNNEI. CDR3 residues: CASNAGGTNTQYF. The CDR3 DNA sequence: TGTGCCAGCAACGCGGGAGGGACAAATACGCAGTATTTT.

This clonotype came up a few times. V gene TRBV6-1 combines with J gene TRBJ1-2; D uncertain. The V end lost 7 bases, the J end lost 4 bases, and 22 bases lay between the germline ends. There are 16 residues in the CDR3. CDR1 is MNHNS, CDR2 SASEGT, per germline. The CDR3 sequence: CASIERQTNTLYGYTF. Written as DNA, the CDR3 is TGTGCCAGCATCGAAAGGCAAACTAATACCCTCTATGGCTACACCTTC.

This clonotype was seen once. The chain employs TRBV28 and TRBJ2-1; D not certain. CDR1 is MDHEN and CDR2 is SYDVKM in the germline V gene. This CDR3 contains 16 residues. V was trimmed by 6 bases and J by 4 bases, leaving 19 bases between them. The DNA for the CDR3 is TGTGCCAGCAGCTCCCGGATCGCGAGAAATTACAATGAGCAGTTCTTC. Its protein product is CASSSRIARNYNEQFF.

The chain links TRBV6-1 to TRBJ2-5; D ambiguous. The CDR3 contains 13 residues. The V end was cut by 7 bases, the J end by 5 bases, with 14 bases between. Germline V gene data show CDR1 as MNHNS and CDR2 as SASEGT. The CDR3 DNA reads TGTGCCAGCATGGGCCTGAGCGATGAGACCCAGTACTTC. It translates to CASMGLSDETQYF.

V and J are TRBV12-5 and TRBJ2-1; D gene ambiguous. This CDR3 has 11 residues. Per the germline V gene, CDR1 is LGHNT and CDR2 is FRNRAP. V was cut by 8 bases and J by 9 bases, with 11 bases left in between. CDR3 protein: CASYGSTEQFF. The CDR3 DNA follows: TGTGCTAGTTACGGGTCTACTGAGCAGTTCTTC. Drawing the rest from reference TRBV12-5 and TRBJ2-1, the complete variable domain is DARVTQTPRHKVTEMGQEVTMRCQPILGHNTVFWYRQTMMQGLELLAYFRNRAPLDDSGMPKDRFSAEMPDATLATLKIQPSEPRDSAVYFCASYGSTEQFFGPGTRLTVL.

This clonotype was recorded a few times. DNA for the CDR3: TGTGCCAGCAGCTCACAGGGGCAAGAGACCCAGTACTTC. Its protein is CASSSQGQETQYF. V and J are TRBV5-6 and TRBJ2-5; 7 bases are shared with TRBD1. This CDR3 is 13 amino acids long. The ends lost 3 bases at V and 2 bases at J; junction bases unmatched: 1. The germline CDR1 and CDR2 sequences are SGHDT and YYEEEE.

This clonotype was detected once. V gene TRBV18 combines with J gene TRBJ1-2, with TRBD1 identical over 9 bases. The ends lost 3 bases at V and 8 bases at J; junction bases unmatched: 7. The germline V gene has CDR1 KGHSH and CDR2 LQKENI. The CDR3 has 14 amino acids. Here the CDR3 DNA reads TGTGCCAGCTCACCGGGACAGGGCGAGGGGGGCTACACCTTC. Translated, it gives CASSPGQGEGGYTF.

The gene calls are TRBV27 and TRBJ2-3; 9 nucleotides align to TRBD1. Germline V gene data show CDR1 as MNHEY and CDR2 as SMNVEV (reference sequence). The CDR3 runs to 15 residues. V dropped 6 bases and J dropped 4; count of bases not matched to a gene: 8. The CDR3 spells CASSSRDRASDTQYF. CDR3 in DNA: TGTGCCAGCAGCTCCCGGGACAGGGCATCAGATACGCAGTATTTT.

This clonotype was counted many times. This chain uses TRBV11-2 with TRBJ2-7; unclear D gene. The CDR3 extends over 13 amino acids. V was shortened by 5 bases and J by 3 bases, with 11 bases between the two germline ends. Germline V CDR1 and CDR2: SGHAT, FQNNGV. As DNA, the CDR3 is TGTGCCAGCAGCCTACACGGAGACTACGAGCAGTACGTC. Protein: CASSLHGDYEQYV.

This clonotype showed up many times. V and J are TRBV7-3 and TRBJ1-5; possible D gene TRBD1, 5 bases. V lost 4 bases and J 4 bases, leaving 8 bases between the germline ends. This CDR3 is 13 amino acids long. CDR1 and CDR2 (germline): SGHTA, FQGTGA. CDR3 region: CASSSDRNQPQHF. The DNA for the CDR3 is TGTGCCAGCAGCTCCGACAGAAATCAGCCCCAGCATTTT.

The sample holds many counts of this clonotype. The CDR3 DNA is TGTGCCATCAGTGAGTCGGGGGGAAGTAGTAGCACTGAAGCTTTCTTT. Its translation is CAISESGGSSSTEAFF. J is TRBJ1-1 and V is TRBV10-3, with D possibly being TRBD1 (5 bases). This CDR3 region has 16 residues. V was pared by 0 bases and J by 4 bases, with 15 bases between. Germline assignment: CDR1 ENHRY and CDR2 SYGVKD.

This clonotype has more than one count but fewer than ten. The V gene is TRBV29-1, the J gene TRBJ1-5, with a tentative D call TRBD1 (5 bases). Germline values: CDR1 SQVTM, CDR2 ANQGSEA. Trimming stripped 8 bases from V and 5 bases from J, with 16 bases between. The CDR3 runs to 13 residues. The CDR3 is CSTRGTSDQPQHF. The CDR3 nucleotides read TGCAGCACCCGCGGGACTTCGGATCAGCCCCAGCATTTT.

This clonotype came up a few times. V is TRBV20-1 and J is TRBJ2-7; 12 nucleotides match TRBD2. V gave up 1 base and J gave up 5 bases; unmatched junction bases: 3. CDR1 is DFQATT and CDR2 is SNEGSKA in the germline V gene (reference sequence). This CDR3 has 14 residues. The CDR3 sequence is CSARGTSGTDEQYF. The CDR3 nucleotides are TGCAGTGCTAGAGGGACTAGCGGGACCGACGAGCAGTACTTC.

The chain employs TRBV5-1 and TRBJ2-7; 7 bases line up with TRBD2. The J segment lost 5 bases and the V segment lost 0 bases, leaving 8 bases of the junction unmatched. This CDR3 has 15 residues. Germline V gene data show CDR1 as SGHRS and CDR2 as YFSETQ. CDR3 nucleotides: TGCGCCAGCAGCTTGGTAGCAAGCGGGAACCACGAGCAGTACTTC. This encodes CASSLVASGNHEQYF.

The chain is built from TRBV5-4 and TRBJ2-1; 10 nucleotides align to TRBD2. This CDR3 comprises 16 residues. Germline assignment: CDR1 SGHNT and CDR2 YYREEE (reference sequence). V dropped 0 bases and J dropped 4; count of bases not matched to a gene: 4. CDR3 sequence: CASSLGAGGRYNEQFF. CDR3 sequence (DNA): TGTGCCAGCAGCTTGGGAGCGGGGGGGCGATACAATGAGCAGTTCTTC.

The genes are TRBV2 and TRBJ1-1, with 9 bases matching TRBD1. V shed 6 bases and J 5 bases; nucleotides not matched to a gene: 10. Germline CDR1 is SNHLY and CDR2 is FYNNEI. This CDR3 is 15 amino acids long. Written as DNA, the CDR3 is TGTGCCAGCAGCCTCACCGGGACAGGGTGGACTGAAGCTTTCTTT. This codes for CASSLTGTGWTEAFF. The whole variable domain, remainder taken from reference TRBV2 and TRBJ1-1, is EPEVTQTPSHQVTQMGQEVILRCVPISNHLYFYWYRQILGQKVEFLVSFYNNEISEKSEIFDDQFSVERPDGSNFTLKIRSTKLEDSAMYFCASSLTGTGWTEAFFGQGTRLTVV.